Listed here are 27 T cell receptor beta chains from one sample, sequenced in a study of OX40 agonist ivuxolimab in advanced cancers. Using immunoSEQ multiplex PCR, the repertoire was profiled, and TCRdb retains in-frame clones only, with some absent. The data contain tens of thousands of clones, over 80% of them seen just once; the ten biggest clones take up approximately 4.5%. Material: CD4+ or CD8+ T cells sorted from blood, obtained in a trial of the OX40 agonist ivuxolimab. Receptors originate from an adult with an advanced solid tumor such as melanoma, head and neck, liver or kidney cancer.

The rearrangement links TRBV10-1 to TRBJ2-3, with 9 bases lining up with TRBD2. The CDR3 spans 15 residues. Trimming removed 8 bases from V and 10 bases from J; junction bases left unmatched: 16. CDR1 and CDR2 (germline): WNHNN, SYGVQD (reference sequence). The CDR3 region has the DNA TGCGCCAGCGGGGCTAGCGGGGCCACCTTCCGTCCGCAGTATTTT. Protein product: CASGASGATFRPQYF.

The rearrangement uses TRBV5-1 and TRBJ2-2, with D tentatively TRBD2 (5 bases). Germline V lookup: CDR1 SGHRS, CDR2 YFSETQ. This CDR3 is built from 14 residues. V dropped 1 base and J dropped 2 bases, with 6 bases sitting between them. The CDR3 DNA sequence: TGCGCCAGCAGCTTGAGGACTAACACCGGGGAGCTGTTTTTT. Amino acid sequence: CASSLRTNTGELFF. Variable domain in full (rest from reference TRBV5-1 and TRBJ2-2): KAGVTQTPRYLIKTRGQQVTLSCSPISGHRSVSWYQQTPGQGLQFLFEYFSETQRNKGNFPGRFSGRQFSNSRSEMNVSTLELGDSALYLCASSLRTNTGELFFGEGSRLTVL.

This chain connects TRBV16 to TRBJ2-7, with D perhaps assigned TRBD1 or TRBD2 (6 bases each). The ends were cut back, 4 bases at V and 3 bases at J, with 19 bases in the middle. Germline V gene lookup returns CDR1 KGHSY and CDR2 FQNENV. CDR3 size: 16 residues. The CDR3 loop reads CASSPTGAKGGYEQYF. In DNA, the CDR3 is TGTGCCAGCAGCCCGACGGGGGCGAAAGGTGGCTACGAGCAGTACTTC.

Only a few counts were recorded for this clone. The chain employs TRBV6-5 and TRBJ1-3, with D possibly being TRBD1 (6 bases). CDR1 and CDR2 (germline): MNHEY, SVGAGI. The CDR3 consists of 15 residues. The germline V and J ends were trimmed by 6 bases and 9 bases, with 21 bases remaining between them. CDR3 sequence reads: CASRRGTTGESTIYF. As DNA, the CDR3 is TGTGCCAGCAGACGAGGGACAACCGGTGAGAGCACCATATATTTT.

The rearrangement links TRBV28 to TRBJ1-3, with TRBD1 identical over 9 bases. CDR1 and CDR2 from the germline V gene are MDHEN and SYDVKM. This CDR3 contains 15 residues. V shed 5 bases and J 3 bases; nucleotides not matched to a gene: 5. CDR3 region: CASSTGQGLGNTIYF. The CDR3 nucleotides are TGTGCCAGCAGTACGGGACAGGGCCTTGGAAACACCATATATTTT. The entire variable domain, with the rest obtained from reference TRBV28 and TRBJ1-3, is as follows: DVKVTQSSRYLVKRTGEKVFLECVQDMDHENMFWYRQDPGLGLRLIYFSYDVKMKEKGDIPEGYSVSREKKERFSLILESASTNQTSMYLCASSTGQGLGNTIYFGEGSWLTVV.

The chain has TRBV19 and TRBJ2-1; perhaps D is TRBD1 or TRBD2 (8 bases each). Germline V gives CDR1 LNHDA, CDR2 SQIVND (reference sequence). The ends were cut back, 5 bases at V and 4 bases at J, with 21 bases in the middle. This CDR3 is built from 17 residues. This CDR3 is CASSSPGGGGPYNEQFF. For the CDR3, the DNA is TGTGCCAGTAGTTCCCCAGGGGGCGGGGGGCCTTACAATGAGCAGTTCTTC.

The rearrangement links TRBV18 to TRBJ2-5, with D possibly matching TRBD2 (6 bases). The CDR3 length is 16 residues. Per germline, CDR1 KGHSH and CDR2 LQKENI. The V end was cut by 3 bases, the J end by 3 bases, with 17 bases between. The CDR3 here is CASSPRATIAEETQYF. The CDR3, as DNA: TGTGCCAGCTCACCCCGGGCAACAATAGCGGAAGAGACCCAGTACTTC.

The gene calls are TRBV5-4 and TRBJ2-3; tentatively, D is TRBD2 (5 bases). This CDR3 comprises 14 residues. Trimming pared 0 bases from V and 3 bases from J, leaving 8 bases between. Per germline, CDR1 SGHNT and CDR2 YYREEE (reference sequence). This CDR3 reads CASSLERGTDTQYF. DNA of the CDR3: TGTGCCAGCAGCTTGGAACGGGGAACAGATACGCAGTATTTT.

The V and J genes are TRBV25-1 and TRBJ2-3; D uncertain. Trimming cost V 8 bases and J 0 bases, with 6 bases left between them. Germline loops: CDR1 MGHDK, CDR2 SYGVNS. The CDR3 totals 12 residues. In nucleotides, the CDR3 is TGTGCCAGCGAAGGAAGCACAGATACGCAGTATTTT. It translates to CASEGSTDTQYF.

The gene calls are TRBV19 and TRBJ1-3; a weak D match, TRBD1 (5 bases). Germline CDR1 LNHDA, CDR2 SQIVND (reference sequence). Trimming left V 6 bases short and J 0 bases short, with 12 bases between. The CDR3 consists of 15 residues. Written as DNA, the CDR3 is TGTGCCAGTAGGGAAGACAGAAGCTCTGGAAACACCATATATTTT. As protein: CASREDRSSGNTIYF.

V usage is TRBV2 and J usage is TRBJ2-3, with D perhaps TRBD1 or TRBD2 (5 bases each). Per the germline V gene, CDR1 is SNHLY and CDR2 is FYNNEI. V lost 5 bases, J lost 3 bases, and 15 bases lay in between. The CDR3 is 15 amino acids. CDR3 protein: CASSRDAALTDTQYF. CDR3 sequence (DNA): TGTGCCAGCAGTCGGGACGCCGCCCTTACAGATACGCAGTATTTT.

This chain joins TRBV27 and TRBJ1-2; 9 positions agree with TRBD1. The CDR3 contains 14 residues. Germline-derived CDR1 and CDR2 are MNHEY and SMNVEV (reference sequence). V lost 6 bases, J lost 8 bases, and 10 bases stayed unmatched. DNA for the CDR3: TGTGCCAGCAGCGTCGTACAGGGGGCAGGAGGCTACACCTTC. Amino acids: CASSVVQGAGGYTF.

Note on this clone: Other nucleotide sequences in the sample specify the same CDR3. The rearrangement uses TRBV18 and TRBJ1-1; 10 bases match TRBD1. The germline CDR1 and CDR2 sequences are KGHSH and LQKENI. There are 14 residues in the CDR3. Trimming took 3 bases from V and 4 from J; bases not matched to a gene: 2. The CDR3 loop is CASSPRTGGTEAFF. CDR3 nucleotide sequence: TGTGCCAGCTCACCCCGGACAGGGGGCACTGAAGCTTTCTTT.

This chain's CDR3 is CASSGEDRGGELFF. In DNA, the CDR3 is TGTGCCAGCAGTGGGGAAGACAGGGGCGGGGAGCTGTTTTTT. The V gene is TRBV2, the J gene TRBJ2-2, with 8 bases lining up with TRBD1. This CDR3 comprises 14 residues. CDR1 and CDR2 (germline): SNHLY, FYNNEI. With 4 bases clipped from V and 7 bases from J, the junction kept 5 bases outside the gene matches.

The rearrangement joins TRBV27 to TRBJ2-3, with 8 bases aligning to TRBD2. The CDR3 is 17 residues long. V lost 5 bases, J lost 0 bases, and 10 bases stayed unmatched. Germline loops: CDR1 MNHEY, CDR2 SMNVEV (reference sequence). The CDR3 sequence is CASSPLTGGRSTDTQYF. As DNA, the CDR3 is TGTGCCAGCAGTCCGTTGACAGGCGGGAGGAGCACAGATACGCAGTATTTT.

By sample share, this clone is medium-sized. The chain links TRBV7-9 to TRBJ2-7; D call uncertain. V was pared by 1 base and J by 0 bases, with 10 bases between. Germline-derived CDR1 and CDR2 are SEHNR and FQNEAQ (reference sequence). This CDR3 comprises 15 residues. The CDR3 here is CASSLGAGSSYEQYF. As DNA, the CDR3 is TGTGCCAGCAGCTTAGGCGCAGGTAGCTCCTACGAGCAGTACTTC.

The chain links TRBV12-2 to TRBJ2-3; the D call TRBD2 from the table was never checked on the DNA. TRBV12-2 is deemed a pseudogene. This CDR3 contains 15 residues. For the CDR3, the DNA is TGTGCAAGTCGCCCATCGGCGGGAGAGGGAGATACGCAGTATTTT. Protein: CASRPSAGEGDTQYF.

The CDR3 nucleotides read TGTGCCAGCTCACCAGCGGGAGAGTATGGCTACACCTTC. Translation: CASSPAGEYGYTF. This sequence joins TRBV18 and TRBJ1-2; D unclear. Trimming removed 2 bases at V and 5 bases at J, with 9 bases between. Germline lookup yields CDR1 KGHSH and CDR2 LQKENI. This CDR3 comprises 13 residues.

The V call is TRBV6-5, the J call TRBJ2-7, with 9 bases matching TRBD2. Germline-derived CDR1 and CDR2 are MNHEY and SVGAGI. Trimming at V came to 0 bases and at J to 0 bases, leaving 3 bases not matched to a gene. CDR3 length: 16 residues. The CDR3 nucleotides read TGTGCCAGCAGTTACTCGTTACTAGCGGGCTCCTACGAGCAGTACTTC. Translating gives CASSYSLLAGSYEQYF.

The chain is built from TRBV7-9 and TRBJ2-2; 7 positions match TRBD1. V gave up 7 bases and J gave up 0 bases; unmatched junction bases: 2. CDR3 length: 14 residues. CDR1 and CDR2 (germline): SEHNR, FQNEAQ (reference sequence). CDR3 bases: TGTGCCAGCAACGACAGGGCGAACACCGGGGAGCTGTTTTTT. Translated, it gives CASNDRANTGELFF.

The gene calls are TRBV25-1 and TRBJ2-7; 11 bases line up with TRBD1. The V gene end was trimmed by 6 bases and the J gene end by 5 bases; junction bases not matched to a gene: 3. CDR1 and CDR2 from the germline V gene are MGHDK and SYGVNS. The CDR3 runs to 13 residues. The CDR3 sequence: CASRGQGADEQYF. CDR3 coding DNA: TGTGCCAGCAGAGGACAGGGGGCGGACGAGCAGTACTTC.

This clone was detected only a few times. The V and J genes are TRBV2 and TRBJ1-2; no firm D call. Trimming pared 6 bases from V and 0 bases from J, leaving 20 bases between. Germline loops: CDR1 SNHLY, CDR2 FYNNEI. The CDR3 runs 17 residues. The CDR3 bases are TGTGCCAGCAGGCCGAGGCAGGTGAAAATCACTAACTATGGCTACACCTTC. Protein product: CASRPRQVKITNYGYTF.

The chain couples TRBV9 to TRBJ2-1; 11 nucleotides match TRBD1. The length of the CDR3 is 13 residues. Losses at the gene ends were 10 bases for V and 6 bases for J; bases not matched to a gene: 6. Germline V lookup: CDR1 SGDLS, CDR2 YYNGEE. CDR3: CASGQGGGNEQFF. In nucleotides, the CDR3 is TGTGCCTCGGGACAGGGGGGAGGCAATGAGCAGTTCTTC.

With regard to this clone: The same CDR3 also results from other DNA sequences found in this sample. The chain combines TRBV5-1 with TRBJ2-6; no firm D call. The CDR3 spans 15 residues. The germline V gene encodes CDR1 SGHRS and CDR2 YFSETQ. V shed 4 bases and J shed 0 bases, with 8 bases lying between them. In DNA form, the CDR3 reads TGCGCCAGCAGCCTCGGATCCTCTGGGGCCAACGTCCTGACTTTC. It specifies CASSLGSSGANVLTF.

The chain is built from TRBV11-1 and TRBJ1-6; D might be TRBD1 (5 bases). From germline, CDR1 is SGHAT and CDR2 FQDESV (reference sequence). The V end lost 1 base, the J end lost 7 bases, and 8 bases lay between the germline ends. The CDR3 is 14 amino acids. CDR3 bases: TGTGCCAGCAGCTTAGTGAGGGGAAATTCACCCCTCCACTTT. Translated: CASSLVRGNSPLHF. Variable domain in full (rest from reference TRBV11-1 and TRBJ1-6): EAEVAQSPRYKITEKSQAVAFWCDPISGHATLYWYRQILGQGPELLVQFQDESVVDDSQLPKDRFSAERLKGVDSTLKIQPAELGDSAMYLCASSLVRGNSPLHFGNGTRLTVT.

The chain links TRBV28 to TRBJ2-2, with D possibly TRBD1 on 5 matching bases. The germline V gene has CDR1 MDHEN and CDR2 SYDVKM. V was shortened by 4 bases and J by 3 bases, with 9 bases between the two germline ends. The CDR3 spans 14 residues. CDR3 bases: TGTGCCAGCAGTTCCCTGACAGACACCGGGGAGCTGTTTTTT. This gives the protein CASSSLTDTGELFF.

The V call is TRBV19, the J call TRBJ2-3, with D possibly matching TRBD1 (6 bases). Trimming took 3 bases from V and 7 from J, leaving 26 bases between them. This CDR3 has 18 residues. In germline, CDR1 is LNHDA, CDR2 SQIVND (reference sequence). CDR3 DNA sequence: TGTGCCAGTAGTATCGGTGAGGGACGAGCGAGGGGGAAAAATACGCAGTATTTT. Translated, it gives CASSIGEGRARGKNTQYF.